This entry features one TCR beta chain sequence. No antigen is known for it. Only in-frame clones appear in the TCRdb table, and some are missing; sequencing was by immunoSEQ multiplex PCR. The data contain some 120,000 clones, approximately 92% of them seen just once; the ten biggest clones take up 3.5% to 4.5%. Looked up from germline, CDR1 is KGHSH and CDR2 is LQKENI. The ends were cut back, 4 bases at V and 8 bases at J, with 9 bases in the middle. The CDR3 contains 12 residues. The record originates from a study of T cell responses to AZD1222 COVID-19 vaccine. Overall study results and limits: Variant regions that are unmutated are reportedly the target of nearly half of spike-specific TCRs.

Sequenced material: peripheral blood, taken 28 days after the second dose of the MenACWY control vaccine. J is TRBJ2-1 and V is TRBV18, with no clear D. This receptor was obtained from an adult who received the MenACWY meningococcal vaccine as a control. The CDR3 nucleotides read TGTGCCAGCTCACATTACAAGGATGAGCAGTTCTTC. It translates to CASSHYKDEQFF.